The present TCR beta chain was sequenced within a study of identical twins (dated by TCRdb to the mid-2010s). General notes on the study: TCR alpha and beta repertoires from monozygotic twins, unrelated adults of various ages and cord blood were deep-sequenced to test whether fetal clonotypes persist. Replicate twin experiments were performed at different times using different library preparation protocols to rule out contamination. General conclusions and limits of the study: Because the same donors could not be followed over many years, the conclusions depended on cross-sectional statistical analysis. In beta out-of-frame sequences, excess twin sharing was weaker, because having fewer shared sequences lowered the signal-to-noise ratio. Compared with coincidental sharing between unrelated individuals, out-of-frame TCR alpha sequences shared between twins showed an excess of sequences with low generation probability. Invariant T cells such as MAIT and iNKT could partly confound zero-insertion analyses, although diverse VJ usage argued against such confounding for most clonotypes. Abundant cord blood beta clonotypes carried fewer insertions; young adult naive repertoires showed a weaker similar trend, while memory repertoires showed none. In monozygotic twins, recombination models systematically underestimated out-of-frame TCR alpha sharing, but the models matched the sharing seen between unrelated individuals.

Regarding this clonotype: Its antigen is not yet known. Base qualities are not at hand, and no much larger clone is one base apart.

Only healthy Caucasian donors were included. The twin cohort comprised three pairs of female monozygotic twins, all aged roughly 18 to 30 years. Positive isolation kits from Invitrogen were used to isolate CD4+ and CD8+ T cell populations. The library was made by 5' RACE. For sequencing, an Illumina HiSeq 2000 was employed. A universal primer binding site was added through template switching, and the final cDNA carried a unique molecular identifier so that TCR cDNA molecules could be counted accurately. Specific primers in the conserved constant-segment region were used to synthesize first-strand cDNA for TCR alpha and beta chains. To control for contamination, each cDNA library was double barcoded with a SMART-Mk sample barcode plus Illumina barcodes. Two successive PCR steps introduced TruSeq adapter sequences along with Illumina sample barcodes. TCR alpha and beta cDNA libraries were sequenced on the Illumina HiSeq platform with custom primers. The published analysis was carried out like this. MiGEC processed the raw reads to extract unique molecular identifiers, while MiXCR was used to determine the CDR3 positions. Recombination models were inferred per individual with the repgenHMM and IGoR tools using an EM algorithm. Shared clonotypes were analyzed with the tcR package in R, and sharing was normalized by the product of cloneset sizes. To study raw recombination without the effects of thymic and clonal selection, out-of-frame nonproductive sequences were analyzed. The public sequencing data were trimmed at Q25 with fastp and processed into clonotypes with MiXCR by TCRdb, which kept only in-frame beta chains. Entries are consolidated by CDR3 protein sequence, retaining the most common genes and DNA. TCRdb's processing, not the authors', yielded these V and J calls. This sample holds roughly 190,000 distinct CDR3 sequences; less than 20% were observed only once. The top ten clonotypes cover about 38% of the sample.

The germline V gene encodes CDR1 MRHNA and CDR2 SNTAGT. Trimming at the junction amounts to 0 bases on V and 2 bases on J, and the germline ends lie 6 bases apart. There are 14 amino acids in the CDR3, from cysteine to phenylalanine inclusive. Here the CDR3 DNA is all that survives: 42 bases in frame from base 1. These data are also associated with another study on T cells expressing NK-cell markers. As noted in the second study: Three sorted T-cell subsets (CD3+CD56+NKG2C+, CD3+CD56+NKG2C- and CD3+CD56-NKG2C+) from seven to nine donors had their TCR beta-chain repertoires profiled. Among the eight sequenced donors, only one was HCMV-seronegative, while the other seven were HCMV-seropositive. To restrict sorting to alphabetaTCR-expressing T cells, an anti-gammadeltaTCR antibody was added in several experiments. In six donors, the dominant CD3+CD56+NKG2C+ clonotypes ranked among the top 10 CD8+ clonotypes, making up roughly 1.0-7.0% of CD8+ T cells. Those dominant clonotypes were again the most abundant among CD3+CD56-NKG2C+ cells in a handful of donors, at 28.3-60.1%. Whether the expanded NKG2C-expressing T cell clones were specific for HCMV antigens remained unclear. All eight donors whose samples were sequenced were randomly selected healthy volunteers, three of them men and five women. To determine HCMV serostatus, a commercial ELISA kit was used to detect HCMV-specific IgG in serum. MIGEC handled demultiplexing of the reads and grouping by UMI, while MiTCR was used to assemble and quantify clonotypes. To exclude erroneous sequences, only TCR cDNA sequences supported by at least two reads were retained. The tcR package was used for downstream repertoire analysis, and clonotypes were matched between fractions using CDR3 nucleotide sequence together with V segment. VDJmatch was used to annotate antigen specificity against VDJdb, with one amino acid substitution in CDR3 allowed.

The chain employs TRBV6-4 and TRBJ2-3; D gene: possibly TRBD2, on 5 matching bases. Sequencing used CD8+ T cells sorted from blood. The sequence came from a woman under 30 in good health. The CDR3 corresponds to CASSDSRDTDTQYF. At the DNA level, the sequence is TGTGCCAGCAGTGACTCGAGGGACACAGATACGCAGTATTTT.